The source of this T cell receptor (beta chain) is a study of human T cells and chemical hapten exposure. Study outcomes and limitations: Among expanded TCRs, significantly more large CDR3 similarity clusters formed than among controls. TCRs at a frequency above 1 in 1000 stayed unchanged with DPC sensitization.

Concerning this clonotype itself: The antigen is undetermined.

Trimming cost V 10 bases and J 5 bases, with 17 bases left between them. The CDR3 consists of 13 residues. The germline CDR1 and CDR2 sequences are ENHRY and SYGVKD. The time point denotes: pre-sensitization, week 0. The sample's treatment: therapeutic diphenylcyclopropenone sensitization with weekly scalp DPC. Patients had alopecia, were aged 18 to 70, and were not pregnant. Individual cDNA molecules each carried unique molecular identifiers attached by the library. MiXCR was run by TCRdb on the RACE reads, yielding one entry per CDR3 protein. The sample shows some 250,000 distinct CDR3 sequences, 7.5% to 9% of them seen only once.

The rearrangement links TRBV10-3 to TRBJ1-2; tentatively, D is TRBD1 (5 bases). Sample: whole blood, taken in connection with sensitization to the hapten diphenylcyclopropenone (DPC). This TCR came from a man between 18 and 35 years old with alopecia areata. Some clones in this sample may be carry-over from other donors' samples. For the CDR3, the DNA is TGTGCCACCGGGGACGGCTTCTCGTATGGCTACACCTTC. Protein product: CATGDGFSYGYTF.